Listed here are 24 T cell receptor beta chains from one sample, sequenced in a study of T cells after yellow fever vaccination. TCRdb processed the 5' RACE reads anew with MiXCR; each CDR3 protein has one entry. The profile shows hundreds of thousands of distinct CDR3 sequences, less than 15% of them singletons. The sequenced sample was PBMCs, obtained on the day of the yellow fever booster vaccination. Receptor source: a young man who received the YFV17D yellow fever vaccine.

This clonotype was detected a few times. The junction departs from the called germline gene at one end, perhaps through a read error. J is TRBJ2-1 and V is TRBV7-6, with D tentatively TRBD2 (5 bases). The CDR3 spans 13 residues. CDR1 and CDR2 from the germline V gene are SGHVS and FNYEAQ. The CDR3 here is CASSLNLVANPLF. The CDR3 coding sequence is TGTGCCAGCAGCTTAAATCTAGTAGCGAACCCGTTATTC.

The chain combines TRBV9 with TRBJ2-5, with D perhaps TRBD1 or TRBD2 (6 bases each). Germline lookup yields CDR1 SGDLS and CDR2 YYNGEE. Trimming removed 5 bases from V and 5 bases from J, with 25 bases in between. The CDR3 is made up of 17 amino acids. Here the CDR3 reads CASSQNPMGGKGETQYF. The CDR3 DNA sequence: TGTGCCAGCAGTCAAAACCCCATGGGGGGCAAGGGGGAGACCCAGTACTTC. Based on the CDR3 plus reference TRBV9 and TRBJ2-5, the full variable domain is DSGVTQTPKHLITATGQRVTLRCSPRSGDLSVYWYQQSLDQGLQFLIQYYNGEERAKGNILERFSAQQFPDLHSELNLSSLELGDSALYFCASSQNPMGGKGETQYFGPGTRLLVL.

This clonotype was seen many times. Written as DNA, the CDR3 is TGTGCCAGCAGTGGATCCTTAAGTCTAGAAGCCCAGTACTTC. Translating it yields CASSGSLSLEAQYF. The gene calls are TRBV28 and TRBJ2-5; D not certain. The CDR3 totals 14 residues. CDR1 and CDR2 from the germline V gene are MDHEN and SYDVKM. V lost 5 bases to trimming and J lost 9 bases, with 19 bases between them.

This chain joins TRBV7-2 and TRBJ2-3; TRBD2 matches 9 bases. The V gene end was trimmed by 5 bases and the J gene end by 6 bases; junction bases not matched to a gene: 6. CDR3 length equals 14 residues. Germline lookup yields CDR1 SGHTA and CDR2 FQGNSA. The CDR3 region has the DNA TGTGCCAGCAGCACCGGACTAGCGTACGATACGCAGTATTTT. Translating gives CASSTGLAYDTQYF.

This clonotype was counted only a few times. V and J are TRBV25-1 and TRBJ1-5, with D maybe TRBD1 (5 bases). The CDR3 runs 14 residues. Germline V gives CDR1 MGHDK, CDR2 SYGVNS. V lost 2 bases and J 6 bases, leaving 11 bases between the germline ends. CDR3 sequence reads: CASSETGLRQPQHF. Here the CDR3 DNA reads TGTGCCAGCAGTGAAACAGGTCTTCGTCAGCCCCAGCATTTT.

This clonotype occurred a few times. The rearrangement joins TRBV6-2 or TRBV6-3 to TRBJ2-1, with D tentatively TRBD1 (7 bases). Germline V gene lookup returns CDR1 MNHEY and CDR2 SVGEGT. V shed 2 bases and J shed 5 bases, with 13 bases lying between them. The CDR3 sequence is 15 residues long. As DNA, the CDR3 is TGTGCCAGCAGTTACGAACAGGGGAGGAACAATGAGCAGTTCTTC. Translated, it gives CASSYEQGRNNEQFF.

The chain carries TRBV4-2 and TRBJ2-7; no reliable D call. V lost 4 bases, J lost 0 bases, and 13 bases lay in between. The V gene's germline CDR1 is LGHNA and CDR2 YNFKEQ. The CDR3 is made up of 15 amino acids. In nucleotides, the CDR3 is TGTGCCAGCAGCCCTGACGGCGACTCCTCCTACGAGCAGTACTTC. Protein sequence: CASSPDGDSSYEQYF.

This clonotype was found many times. J is TRBJ2-2 and V is TRBV12-3 or TRBV12-4; TRBD2 aligns across 13 bases. The CDR3 is 15 amino acids. Trimming took 6 bases from V and 5 from J; bases not matched to a gene: 3. CDR3 DNA: TGTGCCAGCAGCCCGGGACTAGCGGGAACCGGGGAGCTGTTTTTT. Its protein product is CASSPGLAGTGELFF.

This clonotype was detected only a few times. V and J are TRBV5-5 and TRBJ2-2; D unresolved. The CDR3 loop spans 14 amino acids. Per the germline V gene, CDR1 is SGHKS and CDR2 is YYEKEE (reference sequence). The ends were cut back, 0 bases at V and 6 bases at J, with 9 bases in the middle. The CDR3 region has the DNA TGTGCCAGCAGCTTGGCTGTTGGGGCCGGGGAGCTGTTTTTT. It translates to CASSLAVGAGELFF. The entire variable domain, with the rest obtained from reference TRBV5-5 and TRBJ2-2, is as follows: DAGVTQSPTHLIKTRGQQVTLRCSPISGHKSVSWYQQVLGQGPQFIFQYYEKEERGRGNFPDRFSARQFPNYSSELNVNALLLGDSALYLCASSLAVGAGELFFGEGSRLTVL.

This clonotype was observed a handful of times. The chain is built from TRBV19 and TRBJ1-1; the D gene is possibly TRBD1 (5 bases). Trimming removed 3 bases from V and 6 bases from J, with 17 bases in between. The CDR3 sequence is 15 residues long. Germline values: CDR1 LNHDA, CDR2 SQIVND (reference sequence). CDR3 nucleotide sequence: TGTGCCAGTAGTATGTTAGGGACCCCAGCGGCTGAAGCTTTCTTT. Translation gives CASSMLGTPAAEAFF.

There are a few counts of this clonotype. The chain carries TRBV6-1 and TRBJ2-1; D might be TRBD2 (6 bases). Germline assignment: CDR1 MNHNS and CDR2 SASEGT. The V end lost 8 bases, the J end lost 5 bases, and 16 bases lay between the germline ends. CDR3 size: 14 residues. CDR3 loop: CASGGSGHNNEQFF. The DNA for the CDR3 is TGTGCCAGCGGGGGGAGCGGACACAACAATGAGCAGTTCTTC.

V gene TRBV3-1 combines with J gene TRBJ2-3; D call uncertain. The CDR3 covers 13 residues. The V gene's germline CDR1 is LGHDT and CDR2 YNNKEL (reference sequence). Trimming left V 3 bases short and J 5 bases short, with 9 bases between. As DNA, the CDR3 is TGTGCCAGCAGCCATAGGGAACAAGATACGCAGTATTTT. Translated, it gives CASSHREQDTQYF.

V is TRBV11-2 and J is TRBJ1-1; a weak D match, TRBD1 (6 bases). V shed 2 bases and J shed 0 bases, with 13 bases lying between them. The CDR3 loop spans 16 amino acids. Germline V gives CDR1 SGHAT, CDR2 FQNNGV. The CDR3 coding sequence is TGTGCCAGCAGCTTATTAGGGGGGGGAATGAACACTGAAGCTTTCTTT. Translating it yields CASSLLGGGMNTEAFF.

This clonotype was found a few times. This rearrangement joins TRBV7-2 to TRBJ1-5; the D is unclear. The V and J ends lost 5 bases and 0 bases respectively, with 11 bases between them. The CDR3 length is 15 residues. Germline V CDR1 and CDR2: SGHTA, FQGNSA. The CDR3 coding sequence is TGTGCCAGCAGCCAAATGGGTTATAGCAATCAGCCCCAGCATTTT. Translated: CASSQMGYSNQPQHF.

The chain has TRBV28 and TRBJ2-3, with D tentatively TRBD1 (6 bases). Trimming stripped 2 bases from V and 6 bases from J, with 18 bases between. Germline V gene lookup returns CDR1 MDHEN and CDR2 SYDVKM. CDR3 length: 16 amino acids. The DNA for the CDR3 is TGTGCCAGCAGTTTACAGGGGCACAAGAGGTTTGATACGCAGTATTTT. Its protein product is CASSLQGHKRFDTQYF.

In its sample, this clonotype was seen a few times. The chain has TRBV6-1 and TRBJ2-5, with TRBD1 identical over 7 bases. This CDR3 region has 16 residues. The V gene end was trimmed by 4 bases and the J gene end by 7 bases; junction bases not matched to a gene: 15. Germline values: CDR1 MNHNS, CDR2 SASEGT. The CDR3: CASSAQETGKLVTQYF. CDR3 DNA: TGTGCCAGCAGTGCCCAGGAGACAGGGAAGTTGGTGACCCAGTACTTC.

This clonotype was seen many times. The rearrangement uses TRBV4-1 and TRBJ2-7, with a possible D match to TRBD2 (6 bases). The CDR3 is made up of 14 amino acids. Between the trimmed V and J ends, which lost 4 bases and 3 bases, there was a span of 13 bases. Per germline, CDR1 MGHRA and CDR2 YSYEKL. In nucleotides, the CDR3 is TGCGCCAGCAGCCGGGCCGCGGGGATCTACGAGCAGTACTTC. It codes for CASSRAAGIYEQYF.

This chain links TRBV18 with TRBJ2-1, with TRBD2 matching 7 bases. The germline CDR1 and CDR2 sequences are KGHSH and LQKENI. Germline trimming cut 4 bases from V and 4 bases from J; bases unmatched to any gene: 13. This CDR3 has 17 amino acids. The CDR3 region is CASSLERTRNSYNEQFF. CDR3 bases: TGTGCCAGCTCACTCGAACGGACTAGAAACTCTTACAATGAGCAGTTCTTC.

This clonotype has more than one count but fewer than ten. The rearrangement joins TRBV10-2 to TRBJ2-1; no clear D. Germline V gene sequence: CDR1 WSHSY, CDR2 SAAADI. The CDR3 consists of 12 residues. V was shortened by 8 bases and J by 5 bases, with 10 bases between the two germline ends. CDR3 coding DNA: TGCGCCAGCGTAAGCCCCCACAATGAGCAGTTCTTC. Its protein is CASVSPHNEQFF.

This chain links TRBV2 with TRBJ1-6, with unresolved D. V lost 6 bases and J lost 7, with 13 bases in between. This CDR3 has 14 residues. CDR1 SNHLY and CDR2 FYNNEI come from the germline V gene. CDR3 sequence (DNA): TGTGCCAGCAGGCCCGGGCCGAGGAATTCACCCCTCCACTTT. Translated, it gives CASRPGPRNSPLHF.

The CDR3 region is CASSLDRVLHEQYF. The CDR3 nucleotides are TGCGCCAGCAGCTTGGACAGGGTCCTTCACGAGCAGTACTTC. The chain joins TRBV5-1 to TRBJ2-7; tentative D call: TRBD1 (6 bases). The germline V and J ends were trimmed by 0 bases and 5 bases, with 12 bases remaining between them. Germline-derived CDR1 and CDR2 are SGHRS and YFSETQ. CDR3 size: 14 residues.

This clonotype came up many times. The genes are TRBV6-6 and TRBJ2-2; D unclear. V lost 8 bases to trimming and J lost 5 bases, with 6 bases between them. The CDR3 is 11 residues long. Germline V gene lookup returns CDR1 MNHNY and CDR2 SVGAGI (reference sequence). CDR3 sequence reads: CASLGTGELFF. The CDR3 bases are TGTGCCAGCCTCGGGACCGGGGAGCTGTTTTTT.

A few counts support this clonotype. The V and J genes are TRBV20-1 and TRBJ2-7; 7 nucleotides agree with TRBD1. With 6 bases clipped from V and 1 base from J, the junction kept 15 bases outside the gene matches. Germline-derived CDR1 and CDR2 are DFQATT and SNEGSKA (reference sequence). CDR3 size: 16 residues. The CDR3 nucleotides read TGCAGTGCCCAGAGACAGCCCAGGGGGATTTCCTACGAGCAGTACTTC. Its translation is CSAQRQPRGISYEQYF.

This clonotype was found a few times. V and J are TRBV20-1 and TRBJ2-1; the D gene is possibly TRBD2 (6 bases). With 3 bases removed from V and 2 bases from J, the gap between germline ends came to 14 bases. This CDR3 has 15 residues. From germline, CDR1 is DFQATT and CDR2 SNEGSKA (reference sequence). This chain's CDR3 is CSARGPGVPYNEQFF. The CDR3 DNA sequence: TGCAGTGCTAGGGGGCCGGGAGTCCCCTACAATGAGCAGTTCTTC.